What follows are 17 T cell receptor beta chains derived from one specimen sequenced in a study of blood T cell repertoires in COVID-19 (dated by TCRdb to about 2020). Libraries were made using the immunoSEQ multiplex PCR assay. TCRdb took over this immuneACCESS table, retaining in-frame rearrangements with V and J assigned. Such tables are incomplete; in checked studies, under half of the missing clones stem from an unresolved V gene, and the remainder is unexplained. For this sample there are around 30,000 clones; about 70% appear just once. The ten most abundant clones make up roughly 17% of the sample. The sequenced material came from peripheral blood. The receptor source for this set is a human donor in a cohort sampled during active COVID-19.

This clone was found a few times. This chain uses TRBV6-5 with TRBJ2-7; 9 bases agree with TRBD2. The CDR3 length is 12 residues. CDR1 and CDR2 (germline): MNHEY, SVGAGI. V gave up 8 bases and J gave up 7 bases; unmatched junction bases: 6. CDR3 bases: TGTGCCAGCCGTAGCGGGGGAGAAGAGCAGTACTTC. It yields the protein CASRSGGEEQYF.

This chain joins TRBV27 and TRBJ1-1; the match to TRBD1 covers 9 bases. J was trimmed by 6 bases and V by 5 bases; bases with no gene match: 7. There are 14 residues in the CDR3. Germline values: CDR1 MNHEY, CDR2 SMNVEV (reference sequence). The CDR3 region is CASSRGTGLPEAFF. The CDR3 nucleotides are TGTGCCAGCAGTCGCGGGACAGGGCTCCCTGAAGCTTTCTTT.

The chain has TRBV2 and TRBJ2-5; TRBD2 is a possible D gene (5 bases). V was pared by 3 bases and J by 3 bases, with 11 bases between. Germline V lookup: CDR1 SNHLY, CDR2 FYNNEI. This CDR3 contains 14 residues. The CDR3 sequence: CASSDMTGKETQYF. The CDR3 DNA is TGTGCCAGCAGTGATATGACGGGGAAAGAGACCCAGTACTTC.

The V gene is TRBV27, the J gene TRBJ1-1, with 7 nucleotides matching TRBD1. V shed 2 bases and J 0 bases; nucleotides not matched to a gene: 3. This CDR3 comprises 15 residues. Germline V lookup: CDR1 MNHEY, CDR2 SMNVEV (reference sequence). In DNA, the CDR3 is TGTGCCAGCAGTTTAGTACAGGGGATGAACACTGAAGCTTTCTTT. Protein product: CASSLVQGMNTEAFF.

The chain employs TRBV23-1 and TRBJ2-7, with 9 bases matching TRBD1. TRBV23-1 falls under the ORF class, with uncertain function. The CDR3 contains 14 residues. The ends lost 6 bases at V and 3 bases at J; junction bases unmatched: 6. The CDR3 reads CASSHRTGDYEQYF. The CDR3 coding sequence is TGCGCCAGCAGCCACCGGACAGGGGACTACGAGCAGTACTTC.

V and J are TRBV18 and TRBJ2-2; D perhaps matches TRBD1 (5 bases). The CDR3 is 16 residues long. Trimming took off 1 base at V and 4 bases at J, with 13 bases between the two ends. Germline V CDR1 and CDR2: KGHSH, LQKENI. CDR3 sequence (DNA): TGTGCCAGCTCACCACGGCAGGATCAGGGCACCGGGGAGCTGTTTTTT. Its translation: CASSPRQDQGTGELFF.

In DNA form, the CDR3 reads TGTGCCAGCAGCCCGTTAGGGAGTAATGAGCAGTTCTTC. It is translated as CASSPLGSNEQFF. The V and J genes are TRBV7-3 and TRBJ2-1, with D perhaps matching TRBD2 (5 bases). Per germline, CDR1 SGHTA and CDR2 FQGTGA. V shed 5 bases and J shed 7 bases, with 12 bases lying between them. CDR3 length: 13 residues. The variable domain in full, with the rest retrieved from reference TRBV7-3 and TRBJ2-1, is GAGVSQTPSNKVTEKGKYVELRCDPISGHTALYWYRQSLGQGPEFLIYFQGTGAADDSGLPNDRFFAVRPEGSVSTLKIQRTERGDSAVYLCASSPLGSNEQFFGPGTRLTVL.

The chain's CDR3 is CASSPTAGSWADTQYF. The CDR3 nucleotides are TGTGCCAGCAGCCCCACGGCGGGATCATGGGCAGATACGCAGTATTTT. This chain joins TRBV14 and TRBJ2-3; D possibly corresponds to TRBD2 (6 bases). In germline, CDR1 is SGHDN, CDR2 FVKESK. Between the trimmed V and J ends, which lost 4 bases and 4 bases, there was a span of 18 bases. The CDR3 runs 16 residues.

The rearrangement uses TRBV4-2 and TRBJ2-1, with TRBD2 matching over 11 bases. The CDR3 spans 16 residues. With V trimmed by 4 bases and J by 6 bases, 8 bases remained unmatched. Germline V gene data show CDR1 as LGHNA and CDR2 as YNFKEQ. CDR3 bases: TGTGCCAGCAGCCGCCTTAGCGGGAGGGCCACCAATGAGCAGTTCTTC. The encoded protein is CASSRLSGRATNEQFF.

The chain links TRBV7-2 to TRBJ1-3; D ambiguous. The CDR3 totals 16 residues. V was pared by 2 bases and J by 3 bases, with 14 bases between. Germline V gene data show CDR1 as SGHTA and CDR2 as FQGNSA. CDR3 sequence (DNA): TGTGCCAGCAGCTTAAACGCAGGTGTATATGGAAACACCATATATTTT. Its translation: CASSLNAGVYGNTIYF.

The rearrangement uses TRBV27 and TRBJ1-5, with D possibly being TRBD1 (5 bases). In germline, CDR1 is MNHEY, CDR2 SMNVEV (reference sequence). The V end lost 5 bases, the J end lost 3 bases, and 14 bases lay between the germline ends. The CDR3 loop spans 15 amino acids. The CDR3 spells CASSPGGGDNQPQHF. CDR3 bases: TGTGCCAGCAGTCCCGGGGGAGGTGACAATCAGCCCCAGCATTTT.

The chain carries TRBV18 and TRBJ1-6; 9 nucleotides align to TRBD1. With 0 bases clipped from V and 5 bases from J, the junction kept 2 bases outside the gene matches. Per the germline V gene, CDR1 is KGHSH and CDR2 is LQKENI. The CDR3 totals 16 residues. Here the CDR3 reads CASSPPRTGDNSPLHF. CDR3 coding DNA: TGTGCCAGCTCACCACCGAGGACAGGGGATAATTCACCCCTCCACTTT. Full variable domain (missing parts from reference TRBV18 and TRBJ1-6): NAGVMQNPRHLVRRRGQEARLRCSPMKGHSHVYWYRQLPEEGLKFMVYLQKENIIDESGMPKERFSAEFPKEGPSILRIQQVVRGDSAAYFCASSPPRTGDNSPLHFGNGTRLTVT.

The chain recombines TRBV10-3 with TRBJ1-2, with D maybe TRBD1 (5 bases). CDR1 is ENHRY and CDR2 is SYGVKD in the germline V gene. Trimming pared 11 bases from V and 8 bases from J, leaving 24 bases between. The CDR3 is 14 amino acids. The CDR3 here is CAGRGDRLLGGYTF. The CDR3 DNA reads TGTGCCGGCCGCGGGGACCGCCTGCTCGGAGGCTACACCTTC.

This chain connects TRBV4-1 to TRBJ1-4; maybe TRBD1 (5 bases). CDR1 is MGHRA and CDR2 is YSYEKL in the germline V gene. This CDR3 region has 13 residues. Trimming stripped 7 bases from V and 3 bases from J, with 9 bases between. The CDR3 protein is CASNWGSNEKLFF. The CDR3 DNA reads TGCGCCAGCAACTGGGGCTCTAATGAAAAACTGTTTTTT.

This rearrangement joins TRBV5-6 to TRBJ1-2; the D gene is possibly TRBD1 (5 bases). The CDR3 is made up of 15 amino acids. The V end lost 4 bases, the J end lost 2 bases, and 15 bases lay between the germline ends. The germline gives CDR1 SGHDT, CDR2 YYEEEE. CDR3 sequence (DNA): TGTGCCAGCAGCCCACCGGACACTTACAACTATGGCTACACCTTC. Amino acids: CASSPPDTYNYGYTF.

The chain couples TRBV29-1 to TRBJ2-1; 11 bases map to TRBD2. Germline assignment: CDR1 SQVTM and CDR2 ANQGSEA. The J segment lost 4 bases and the V segment lost 7 bases, leaving 6 bases of the junction unmatched. The CDR3 consists of 14 residues. CDR3 in DNA: TGCAGCGCCCGACTAGCGGGACAGTACAATGAGCAGTTCTTC. It yields the protein CSARLAGQYNEQFF.

The gene calls are TRBV20-1 and TRBJ2-7, with 10 bases lining up with TRBD1. J lost 2 bases, V lost 3 bases, and 4 bases had no gene match. The germline V gene encodes CDR1 DFQATT and CDR2 SNEGSKA (reference sequence). This CDR3 contains 14 residues. CDR3: CSASDGTGAYEQYF. The CDR3 bases are TGCAGTGCTAGTGATGGGACAGGGGCCTACGAGCAGTACTTC.